This TCR beta chain was recovered during a study of blood T cell repertoires in COVID-19. Clones were sequenced by immunoSEQ multiplex PCR, and TCRdb holds only the in-frame ones, with some missing. The table lists 300,000 to 500,000 clones, roughly 88% of them singletons, with about 2.1% in the top ten. Clinical history reported by participants formed the basis on which cohorts were assigned. The clonotype comes from a middle-aged woman with acute COVID-19. Sequencing input: PBMCs or T cells enriched from blood (not recorded which).

The CDR3 spells CAWSPGGAPWGYTF. DNA for the CDR3: TGTGCCTGGAGCCCCGGGGGGGCGCCGTGGGGCTACACCTTC. The chain has TRBV30 and TRBJ1-2; D may be TRBD1 (6 bases). This CDR3 is built from 14 residues. Germline CDR1 is GTSNPN and CDR2 is SVGIG (reference sequence). Deletions cut 3 bases from V and 8 bases from J, with 19 bases between.